These 26 T cell receptor beta chains came from one sample sequenced in a study of T cell responses to AZD1222 COVID-19 vaccine. Measured with immunoSEQ multiplex PCR; TCRdb has only the in-frame clones, and not every one. The data contain around 120,000 clones, 90% of them singletons. Material: peripheral blood, obtained on day 0 of AZD1222 vaccination. Every receptor here comes from an adult in good health.

The V gene is TRBV4-3, the J gene TRBJ1-5; D is perhaps TRBD1 (5 bases). CDR1 and CDR2 (germline): LGHNA, YSLEER. CDR3 length equals 14 residues. The V end was cut by 0 bases, the J end by 7 bases, with 10 bases between. CDR3 nucleotide sequence: TGCGCCAGCAGCCAAGATACAGGTACACAGCCCCAGCATTTT. Encoded protein: CASSQDTGTQPQHF.

The chain carries TRBV10-2 and TRBJ2-7; TRBD2 agrees at 10 bases. The ends lost 5 bases at V and 5 bases at J; junction bases unmatched: 9. CDR1 is WSHSY, CDR2 SAAADI, per germline. This CDR3 is 15 amino acids long. The CDR3 region is CASSSPAGGPNEQYF. CDR3 nucleotides: TGCGCCAGCAGTTCTCCAGCGGGAGGGCCTAACGAGCAGTACTTC.

This chain links TRBV6-5 with TRBJ1-2, with D possibly matching TRBD1 (6 bases). The V gene's germline CDR1 is MNHEY and CDR2 SVGAGI. V was shortened by 7 bases and J by 3 bases, with 18 bases between the two germline ends. The CDR3 consists of 15 residues. CDR3 in amino acids: CASKGGGEVHYGYTF. The CDR3 region has the DNA TGTGCCAGCAAAGGGGGAGGGGAGGTGCACTATGGCTACACCTTC.

This clone was observed once. The rearrangement joins TRBV20-1 to TRBJ2-2; D gene unclear. Germline values: CDR1 DFQATT, CDR2 SNEGSKA (reference sequence). This CDR3 comprises 10 residues. V was cut by 7 bases and J by 3 bases, with 3 bases left in between. The CDR3, as DNA: TGCAGTGTGTACACCGGGGAGCTGTTTTTT. It encodes CSVYTGELFF.

This chain uses TRBV5-6 with TRBJ2-3; D remains ambiguous. V lost 6 bases to trimming and J lost 4 bases, with 9 bases between them. Germline-derived CDR1 and CDR2 are SGHDT and YYEEEE. CDR3 length: 12 residues. This chain's CDR3 is CASTRYSDTQYF. CDR3 sequence (DNA): TGTGCCAGCACCCGATACTCAGATACGCAGTATTTT.

J is TRBJ2-1 and V is TRBV11-2, with TRBD2 as a possible D gene (6 bases). Per germline, CDR1 SGHAT and CDR2 FQNNGV. The CDR3 is made up of 17 amino acids. The V gene lost 5 bases and the J gene lost 5 bases, with 22 bases spanning the gap. The CDR3 is CASSPIRLDSSNNEQFF. CDR3 nucleotides: TGTGCCAGCAGCCCCATCCGACTAGACAGCTCGAACAATGAGCAGTTCTTC.

V gene TRBV4-1 combines with J gene TRBJ2-7; 7 bases are a match to TRBD1. This CDR3 has 15 amino acids. V lost 2 bases, J lost 0 bases, and 4 bases stayed unmatched. Germline loops: CDR1 MGHRA, CDR2 YSYEKL. DNA for the CDR3: TGCGCCAGCAGCCAATCACAGGGGTCCTCCTACGAGCAGTACTTC. Amino acid sequence: CASSQSQGSSYEQYF.

The gene calls are TRBV20-1 and TRBJ1-5; 8 nucleotides agree with TRBD1. Germline V gene sequence: CDR1 DFQATT, CDR2 SNEGSKA (reference sequence). Trimming cost V 3 bases and J 0 bases; bases outside gene matches: 10. This CDR3 is 17 amino acids long. CDR3 in DNA: TGCAGTGCTAGTGGACAGGGTTTGGGATATAGCAATCAGCCCCAGCATTTT. Its translation is CSASGQGLGYSNQPQHF.

The rearrangement links TRBV2 to TRBJ2-2; possible D gene TRBD2, 5 bases. The CDR3 extends over 13 amino acids. The germline CDR1 and CDR2 sequences are SNHLY and FYNNEI. Deletions cut 4 bases from V and 3 bases from J, with 6 bases between. The CDR3 DNA is TGTGCCAGCAGTGGGGAGTACACCGGGGAGCTGTTTTTT. This encodes CASSGEYTGELFF.

This chain links TRBV6-6 with TRBJ2-1, with 14 bases fitting TRBD2. Trimming cost V 5 bases and J 8 bases; bases outside gene matches: 2. From germline, CDR1 is MNHNY and CDR2 SVGAGI (reference sequence). The CDR3 has 14 amino acids. CDR3 sequence: CASSGLAGGYEQFF. The CDR3 DNA sequence: TGTGCCAGCAGTGGACTAGCGGGAGGTTATGAGCAGTTCTTC.

The CDR3 spells CASSFALYEQYF. The CDR3 region has the DNA TGTGCCAGCAGCTTTGCGCTCTACGAGCAGTACTTC. The chain carries TRBV5-6 and TRBJ2-7; D is ambiguous. From germline, CDR1 is SGHDT and CDR2 YYEEEE. Trimming pared 2 bases from V and 3 bases from J, leaving 6 bases between. The CDR3 sequence is 12 residues long.

The chain carries TRBV28 and TRBJ2-1; D ambiguous. The V gene's germline CDR1 is MDHEN and CDR2 SYDVKM. Trimming pared 8 bases from V and 1 base from J, leaving 12 bases between. The CDR3 runs 14 residues. The chain's CDR3 is CASGVTVSYNEQFF. In nucleotides, the CDR3 is TGTGCCAGCGGAGTGACGGTGTCCTACAATGAGCAGTTCTTC.

Points on this clone: This same CDR3 is encoded by further DNA sequences in the sample. The gene calls are TRBV28 and TRBJ1-6; TRBD1 is a possible D gene (6 bases). The germline V and J ends were trimmed by 7 bases and 5 bases, with 9 bases remaining between them. The CDR3 contains 13 residues. Germline lookup yields CDR1 MDHEN and CDR2 SYDVKM. Here the CDR3 DNA reads TGTGCCAGCAACAGGGTAGATAATTCACCCCTCCACTTT. It yields the protein CASNRVDNSPLHF.

The CDR3 region is CASRPLGSNQPQHF. Written as DNA, the CDR3 is TGTGCCAGCAGGCCCCTGGGGAGCAATCAGCCCCAGCATTTT. This chain connects TRBV6-5 to TRBJ1-5; D is unclear. The CDR3 contains 14 residues. V lost 6 bases, J lost 1 base, and 10 bases lay in between. In germline, CDR1 is MNHEY, CDR2 SVGAGI.

In its sample, this clone was seen once. The same CDR3 can be traced to other DNA sequences in this sample. CDR3 protein: CASSRSSGSSYEQYF. CDR3 coding DNA: TGTGCCAGCAGCCGATCTAGCGGGAGTTCCTACGAGCAGTACTTC. This chain joins TRBV6-5 and TRBJ2-7; 10 bases are a match to TRBD2. CDR1 and CDR2 from the germline V gene are MNHEY and SVGAGI. V trimming: 6 bases; J trimming: 1 base; junction bases outside the gene matches: 6. This CDR3 has 15 residues.

The V call is TRBV27, the J call TRBJ2-7; D perhaps matches TRBD2 (6 bases). CDR1 and CDR2 from the germline V gene are MNHEY and SMNVEV (reference sequence). The CDR3 runs to 16 residues. V lost 6 bases and J lost 9, with 27 bases in between. CDR3 in amino acids: CASRTISSGFVPRQYF. The CDR3, as DNA: TGTGCCAGCAGAACGATTAGTAGCGGTTTTGTCCCTCGGCAGTACTTC.

In its sample, this clone was seen once. The gene calls are TRBV29-1 and TRBJ2-5; D may be TRBD2 (5 bases). With 7 bases removed from V and 4 bases from J, the gap between germline ends came to 19 bases. Germline V CDR1 and CDR2: SQVTM, ANQGSEA. CDR3 length: 14 residues. CDR3: CSGGRSGRLETQYF. The CDR3, as DNA: TGCAGCGGTGGGCGCAGCGGCCGGTTAGAGACCCAGTACTTC. The variable domain in full, completed from reference TRBV29-1 and TRBJ2-5, reads SAVISQKPSRDICQRGTSLTIQCQVDSQVTMMFWYRQQPGQSLTLIATANQGSEATYESGFVIDKFPISRPNLTFSTLTVSNMSPEDSSIYLCSGGRSGRLETQYFGPGTRLLVL.

The chain uses TRBV19 and TRBJ2-3; a possible D gene is TRBD1 (8 bases). This CDR3 has 16 residues. Per the germline V gene, CDR1 is LNHDA and CDR2 is SQIVND (reference sequence). Trimming pared 3 bases from V and 4 bases from J, leaving 17 bases between. The CDR3 spells CASSMANRGGPDTQYF. DNA of the CDR3: TGTGCCAGTAGTATGGCAAACAGGGGGGGCCCAGATACGCAGTATTTT.

This chain links TRBV15 with TRBJ1-5; D remains unclear. This CDR3 contains 14 residues. V gave up 3 bases and J gave up 7 bases, with 13 bases separating them. Per germline, CDR1 LNHNV and CDR2 YYDKDF (reference sequence). DNA of the CDR3: TGTGCCACCAGCAGTGACGGGGTCGACCAGCCCCAGCATTTT. It encodes CATSSDGVDQPQHF.

The chain combines TRBV27 with TRBJ1-1; tentatively, D is TRBD1 (5 bases). CDR1 is MNHEY, CDR2 SMNVEV, per germline (reference sequence). The length of the CDR3 is 13 residues. V dropped 5 bases and J dropped 3 bases, with 10 bases sitting between them. The chain's CDR3 is CASSPQGDTEAFF. CDR3 coding DNA: TGTGCCAGCAGTCCCCAAGGGGACACTGAAGCTTTCTTT.

This clone was counted only a few times. The genes are TRBV25-1 and TRBJ2-3; 8 positions agree with TRBD2. Looked up from germline, CDR1 is MGHDK and CDR2 is SYGVNS. The CDR3 is 17 residues long. V shed 1 base, J shed 2 bases, and the junction held 8 bases outside the gene matches. The CDR3 reads CASSELETSASTDTQYF. The CDR3 DNA reads TGTGCCAGCAGTGAATTGGAGACTAGCGCTTCCACAGATACGCAGTATTTT.

The V call is TRBV21-1, the J call TRBJ1-5. TRBV21-1 is deemed a pseudogene. The CDR3 consists of 18 residues. CDR3 sequence reads: CASGCMTDDPYSNQPQHF. CDR3 DNA sequence: TGTGCCAGCGGATGTATGACCGATGACCCCTATAGCAATCAGCCCCAGCATTTT.

This clone was counted once. The rearrangement uses TRBV27 and TRBJ2-1; 10 bases are shared with TRBD2. Looked up from germline, CDR1 is MNHEY and CDR2 is SMNVEV (reference sequence). The ends lost 1 base at V and 1 base at J; junction bases unmatched: 7. The CDR3 contains 18 residues. Here the CDR3 DNA reads TGTGCCAGCAGTTTATTCCCTAGCGGGAGTTTGTCCTACAATGAGCAGTTCTTC. This codes for CASSLFPSGSLSYNEQFF.

The V and J genes are TRBV3-1 (or the pseudogene TRBV3-2) and TRBJ2-1; 8 bases agree with TRBD2. J gave up 6 bases and V 2 bases, and 6 bases lay outside the gene matches. This CDR3 is built from 15 residues. CDR1 and CDR2 (germline): LGHDT, YNNKEL (reference sequence). The DNA for the CDR3 is TGTGCCAGCAGCCAAAGGGGACTAGTAGTCAATGAGCAGTTCTTC. It is translated as CASSQRGLVVNEQFF.

The chain links TRBV19 to TRBJ2-1, with D uncertain. V lost 7 bases to trimming and J lost 9 bases, with 16 bases between them. Germline values: CDR1 LNHDA, CDR2 SQIVND (reference sequence). The CDR3 extends over 13 amino acids. The DNA of the CDR3 is TGTGCCAGTAATACAGAATGGGGTGGTGAGCAGTTCTTC. Protein product: CASNTEWGGEQFF.

The chain is built from TRBV28 and TRBJ2-5; 14 bases align to TRBD2. V lost 1 base and J lost 5; bases outside the gene matches: 6. The length of the CDR3 is 17 residues. The V gene's germline CDR1 is MDHEN and CDR2 SYDVKM. The CDR3 sequence is CASSLSTSGRADETQYF. In nucleotides, the CDR3 is TGTGCCAGCAGTTTATCGACTAGCGGGAGGGCCGATGAGACCCAGTACTTC.